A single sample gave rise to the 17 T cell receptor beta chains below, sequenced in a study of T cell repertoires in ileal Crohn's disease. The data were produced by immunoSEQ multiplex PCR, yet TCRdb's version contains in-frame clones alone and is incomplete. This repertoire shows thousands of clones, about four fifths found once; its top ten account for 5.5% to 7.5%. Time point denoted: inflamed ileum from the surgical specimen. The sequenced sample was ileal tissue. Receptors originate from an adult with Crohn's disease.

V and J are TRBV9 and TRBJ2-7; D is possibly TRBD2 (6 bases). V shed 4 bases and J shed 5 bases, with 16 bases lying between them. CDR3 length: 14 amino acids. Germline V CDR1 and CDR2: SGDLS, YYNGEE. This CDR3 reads CASSPRRERDEQYF. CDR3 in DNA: TGTGCCAGCAGCCCCCGTCGGGAGAGGGACGAGCAGTACTTC.

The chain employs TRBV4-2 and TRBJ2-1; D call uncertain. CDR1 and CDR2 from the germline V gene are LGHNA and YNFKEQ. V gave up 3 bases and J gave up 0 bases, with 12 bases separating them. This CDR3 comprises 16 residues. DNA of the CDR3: TGTGCCAGCAGCCACCTTAAGCCTAGCTCCTACAATGAGCAGTTCTTC. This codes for CASSHLKPSSYNEQFF.

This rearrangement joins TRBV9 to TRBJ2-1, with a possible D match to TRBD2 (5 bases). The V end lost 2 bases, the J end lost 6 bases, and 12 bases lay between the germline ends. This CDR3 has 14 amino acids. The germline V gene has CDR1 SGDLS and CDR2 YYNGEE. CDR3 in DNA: TGTGCCAGCAGCGTGAAGAGCGGCCTCAATGAGCAGTTCTTC. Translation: CASSVKSGLNEQFF. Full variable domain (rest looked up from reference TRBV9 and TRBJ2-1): DSGVTQTPKHLITATGQRVTLRCSPRSGDLSVYWYQQSLDQGLQFLIQYYNGEERAKGNILERFSAQQFPDLHSELNLSSLELGDSALYFCASSVKSGLNEQFFGPGTRLTVL.

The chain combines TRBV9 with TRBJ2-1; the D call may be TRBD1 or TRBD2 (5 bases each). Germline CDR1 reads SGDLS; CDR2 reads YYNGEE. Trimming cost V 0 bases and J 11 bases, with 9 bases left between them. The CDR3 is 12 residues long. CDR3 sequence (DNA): TGTGCCAGCAGCGTAGGGTCGGGGCAGCAGTTCTTC. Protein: CASSVGSGQQFF.

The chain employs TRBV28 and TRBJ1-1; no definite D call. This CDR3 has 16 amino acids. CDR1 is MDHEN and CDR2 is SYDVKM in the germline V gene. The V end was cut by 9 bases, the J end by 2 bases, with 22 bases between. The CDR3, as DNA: TGTGCCAGTAGGCCCCCCCAGGTGCGGGGTAACACTGAAGCTTTCTTT. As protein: CASRPPQVRGNTEAFF.

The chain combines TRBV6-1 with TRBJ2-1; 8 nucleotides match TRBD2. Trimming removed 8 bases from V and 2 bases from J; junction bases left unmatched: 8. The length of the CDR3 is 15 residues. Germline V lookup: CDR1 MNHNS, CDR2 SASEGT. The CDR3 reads CASARTSTTYNEQFF. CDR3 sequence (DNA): TGTGCCAGCGCGAGGACTAGCACGACCTACAATGAGCAGTTCTTC.

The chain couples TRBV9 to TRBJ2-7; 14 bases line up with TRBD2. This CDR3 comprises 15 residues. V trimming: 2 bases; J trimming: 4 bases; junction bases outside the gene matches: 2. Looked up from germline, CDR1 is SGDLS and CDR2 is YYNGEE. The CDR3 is CASSVGLAGGYEQYF. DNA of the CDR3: TGTGCCAGCAGCGTCGGACTAGCGGGAGGATACGAGCAGTACTTC.

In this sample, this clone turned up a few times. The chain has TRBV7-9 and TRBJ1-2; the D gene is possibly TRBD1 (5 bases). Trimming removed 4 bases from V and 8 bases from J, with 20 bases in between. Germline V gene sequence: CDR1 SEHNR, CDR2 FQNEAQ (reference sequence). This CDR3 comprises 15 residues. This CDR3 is CASSSAAGGIVGYTF. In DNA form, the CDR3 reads TGTGCCAGCAGCTCTGCGGCGGGGGGTATAGTCGGCTACACCTTC.

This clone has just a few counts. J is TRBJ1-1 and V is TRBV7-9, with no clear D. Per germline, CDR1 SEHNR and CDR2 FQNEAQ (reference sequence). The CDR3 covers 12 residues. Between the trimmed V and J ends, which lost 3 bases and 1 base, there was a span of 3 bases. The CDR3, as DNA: TGTGCCAGCAGCTTTGGGAACACTGAAGCTTTCTTT. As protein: CASSFGNTEAFF.

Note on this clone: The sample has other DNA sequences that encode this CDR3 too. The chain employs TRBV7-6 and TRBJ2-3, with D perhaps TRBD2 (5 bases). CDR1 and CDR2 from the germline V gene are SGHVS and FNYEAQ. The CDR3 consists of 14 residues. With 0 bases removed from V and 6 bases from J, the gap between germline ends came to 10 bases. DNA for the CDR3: TGTGCCAGCAGCTTAGCGGGAGATGCGGATACGCAGTATTTT. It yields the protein CASSLAGDADTQYF.

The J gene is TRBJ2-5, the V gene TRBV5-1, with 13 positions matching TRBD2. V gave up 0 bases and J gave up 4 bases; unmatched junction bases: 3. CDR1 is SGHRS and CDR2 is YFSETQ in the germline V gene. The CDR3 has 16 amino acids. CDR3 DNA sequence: TGCGCCAGCAGCTTGGGGACTAGCGGGAGTCGAGAGACCCAGTACTTC. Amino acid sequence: CASSLGTSGSRETQYF.

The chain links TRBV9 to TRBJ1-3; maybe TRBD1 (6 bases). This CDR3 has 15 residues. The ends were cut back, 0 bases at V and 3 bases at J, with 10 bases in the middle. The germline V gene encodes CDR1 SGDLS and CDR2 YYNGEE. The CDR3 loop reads CASSVGRGNGNTIYF. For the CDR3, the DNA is TGTGCCAGCAGCGTAGGCAGGGGTAATGGAAACACCATATATTTT.

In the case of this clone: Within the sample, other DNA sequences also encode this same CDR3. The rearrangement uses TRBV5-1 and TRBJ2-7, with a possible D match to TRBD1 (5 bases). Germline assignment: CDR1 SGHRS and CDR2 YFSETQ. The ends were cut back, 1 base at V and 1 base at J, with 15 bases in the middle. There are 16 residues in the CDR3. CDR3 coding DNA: TGCGCCAGCAGCTTGAGTCCTGGGCAGGGTTCCTACGAGCAGTACTTC. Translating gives CASSLSPGQGSYEQYF.

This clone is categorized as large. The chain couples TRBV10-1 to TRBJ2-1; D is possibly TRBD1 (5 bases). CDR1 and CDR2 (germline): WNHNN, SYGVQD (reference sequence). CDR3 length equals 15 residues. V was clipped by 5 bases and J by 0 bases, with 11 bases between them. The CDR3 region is CASSQDSSSYNEQFF. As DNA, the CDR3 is TGCGCCAGCAGTCAAGACAGCAGCTCCTACAATGAGCAGTTCTTC.

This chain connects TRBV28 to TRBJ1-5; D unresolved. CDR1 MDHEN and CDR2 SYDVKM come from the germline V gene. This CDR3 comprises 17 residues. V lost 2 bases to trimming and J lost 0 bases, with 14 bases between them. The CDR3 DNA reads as TGTGCCAGCAGTTTAATGGCACAGCAATATAGCAATCAGCCCCAGCATTTT. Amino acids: CASSLMAQQYSNQPQHF.

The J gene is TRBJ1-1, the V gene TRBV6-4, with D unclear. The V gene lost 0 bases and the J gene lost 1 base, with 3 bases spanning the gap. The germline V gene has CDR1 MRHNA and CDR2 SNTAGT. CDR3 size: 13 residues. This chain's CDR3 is CASSDSGNTEAFF. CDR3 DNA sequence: TGTGCCAGCAGTGACTCGGGGAACACTGAAGCTTTCTTT.

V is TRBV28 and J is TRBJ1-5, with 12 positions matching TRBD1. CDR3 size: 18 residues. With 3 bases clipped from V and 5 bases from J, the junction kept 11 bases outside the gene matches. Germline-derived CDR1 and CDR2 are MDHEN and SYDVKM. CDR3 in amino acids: CASSFTRDRGQRYQPQHF. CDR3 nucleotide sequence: TGTGCCAGCAGTTTTACCCGGGACAGGGGGCAGAGGTATCAGCCCCAGCATTTT.